These 5 T cell receptor beta chains were all obtained from the same sample, sequenced in a study of blood T cell repertoires in COVID-19. Sequencing was performed with immunoSEQ multiplex PCR; in TCRdb, only in-frame clones are kept and a portion is missing. The table has hundreds of thousands of clones, just under 85% seen once. The material sequenced was peripheral blood. The receptors here all came from a woman older than 75 with acute or convalescent COVID-19.

This clone was detected a few times. The J gene is TRBJ1-1, the V gene TRBV28; the D is unclear. Germline assignment: CDR1 MDHEN and CDR2 SYDVKM. The CDR3 spans 15 residues. V lost 5 bases and J 0 bases, leaving 13 bases between the germline ends. CDR3 sequence reads: CASSAPGSLNTEAFF. Here the CDR3 DNA reads TGTGCCAGCAGTGCCCCCGGGAGTTTGAACACTGAAGCTTTCTTT.

This clone was detected a few times. The rearrangement links TRBV5-4 to TRBJ1-1, with 10 bases matching TRBD1. V lost 2 bases to trimming and J lost 6 bases; unmatched junction nucleotides: 7. The CDR3 is made up of 15 amino acids. Germline values: CDR1 SGHNT, CDR2 YYREEE (reference sequence). CDR3 sequence: CASSFPTGGHPEAFF. CDR3 DNA sequence: TGTGCCAGCAGCTTCCCGACAGGGGGCCACCCTGAAGCTTTCTTT.

The V gene is TRBV13, the J gene TRBJ2-7; D remains ambiguous. There are 13 residues in the CDR3. Trimming left V 2 bases short and J 6 bases short, with 11 bases between. Germline assignment: CDR1 PRHDT and CDR2 FYEKMQ (reference sequence). CDR3 sequence: CASSLMARREQYF. As DNA, the CDR3 is TGTGCCAGCAGCTTAATGGCCCGTCGCGAGCAGTACTTC.

In this sample, this clone turned up a few times. The CDR3 nucleotides are TGCAGTGCTAGTAGACAGGGGGTCGGTGGCTACACCTTC. Protein: CSASRQGVGGYTF. This chain connects TRBV20-1 to TRBJ1-2, with 9 bases that match TRBD1. From germline, CDR1 is DFQATT and CDR2 SNEGSKA (reference sequence). The CDR3 loop spans 13 amino acids. With 3 bases clipped from V and 7 bases from J, the junction kept 6 bases outside the gene matches.

The gene calls are TRBV6-6 and TRBJ1-2, with 8 bases matching TRBD1. This CDR3 has 15 residues. Unmatched junction bases numbered 7, after V lost 7 bases and J lost 0 bases. Germline V gene data show CDR1 as MNHNY and CDR2 as SVGAGI (reference sequence). This chain's CDR3 is CASNPRGQANYGYTF. Written as DNA, the CDR3 is TGTGCCAGCAACCCGAGGGGACAGGCTAACTATGGCTACACCTTC.